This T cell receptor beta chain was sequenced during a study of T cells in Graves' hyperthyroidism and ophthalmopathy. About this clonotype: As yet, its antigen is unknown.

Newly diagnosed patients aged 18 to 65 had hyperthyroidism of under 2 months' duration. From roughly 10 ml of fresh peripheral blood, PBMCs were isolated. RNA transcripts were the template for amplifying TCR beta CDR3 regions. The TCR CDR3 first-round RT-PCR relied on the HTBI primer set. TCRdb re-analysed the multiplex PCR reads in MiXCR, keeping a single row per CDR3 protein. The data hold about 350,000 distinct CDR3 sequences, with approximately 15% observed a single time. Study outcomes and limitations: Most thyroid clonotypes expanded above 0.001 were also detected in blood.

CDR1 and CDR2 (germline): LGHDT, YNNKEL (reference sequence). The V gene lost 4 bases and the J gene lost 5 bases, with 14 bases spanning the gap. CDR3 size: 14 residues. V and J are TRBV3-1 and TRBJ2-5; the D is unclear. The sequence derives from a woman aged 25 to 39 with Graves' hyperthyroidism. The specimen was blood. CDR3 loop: CASSLQAVAETQYF. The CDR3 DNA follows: TGTGCCAGCAGCCTCCAGGCAGTCGCCGAGACCCAGTACTTC.